This note documents a single TCR beta chain sequence. The antigen is not known. CD45RO-negative, CCR7-selected cells formed the naive CD8 fraction, which excluded terminally differentiated effector memory CD45RA+ cells. Adult donors, all healthy and HIV-negative, had no recent acute infections or vaccinations. For each subset, genomic DNA was distributed in equal portions over several immunoSEQ plates. Assay: immunoSEQ multiplex PCR; the TCRdb copy retains only in-frame clones and omits some. Among roughly 650,000 clones listed, approximately 96% were seen once. This record comes from a study of shared clonotypes between healthy human individuals. Findings and caveats of the study: Sequencing depth was expected to influence donor clonotype sharing. The generation probabilities recorded for non-shared clonotypes fell below those of clonotypes shared by all four donors.

Trimming shortened V by 4 bases and J by 0 bases, and 14 bases separated the two germline ends. The CDR3 contains 15 residues. CDR1 is SGDLS, CDR2 YYNGEE, per germline. The sequence was collected from a woman aged 25 to 39 in good health. Source material: naive CD8+ T cells sorted from blood. The gene calls are TRBV9 and TRBJ2-7; D is tentatively TRBD1 or TRBD2 (5 bases each). CDR3 amino acids: CASSSNRGSSYEQYF. The CDR3 DNA is TGTGCCAGCAGCTCCAACCGGGGCAGCTCCTACGAGCAGTACTTC.